A selection of T cell receptor beta chains follows, all from one sample in a study of T cell clonotyping in hematopoietic cell transplantation. TCRdb's table, derived via immunoSEQ multiplex PCR, lists solely in-frame clones and lacks some. In the table there are 9,000 to 15,000 clones, roughly 50% of which are singletons. Sequenced: peripheral blood mononuclear cells. Receptors originate from a man aged 45 to 65 in good health. Some clones in this sample may be carry-over from other donors' samples. The CDR3 runs from the conserved cysteine through the conserved F or W. Each record gives: J gene, D gene, V gene, clone size, CDR3 protein, CDR3 DNA. The D gene is left open where the match is weak. Size is stated for part of the rows, as once, few or many counts, or as a class when the clone is expanded.

TRBJ1-6,.,TRBV6-5,.,CATQGRSYNSPLHF,TGTGCCACTCAGGGCCGCTCCTATAATTCACCCCTCCACTTT
TRBJ2-7,TRBD1,TRBV5-1,.,CASSPKQGATSYEQYF,TGCGCCAGCAGCCCGAAACAGGGGGCAACTTCCTACGAGCAGTACTTC
TRBJ1-2,.,TRBV14,.,CASSQGTYSHGYTF,TGTGCCAGCAGCCAAGGTACTTACAGCCATGGCTACACCTTC
TRBJ2-3,.,TRBV6-5,.,CASRISRPATDTQYF,TGTGCCAGCAGGATAAGTAGACCGGCCACAGATACGCAGTATTTT
TRBJ1-5,.,TRBV6-6,.,CASTRGGGDQPQHF,TGTGCCAGCACCCGGGGGGGAGGGGATCAGCCCCAGCATTTT
TRBJ1-5,.,TRBV19,.,CASSISGENQPQHF,TGTGCCAGTAGTATAAGCGGGGAAAATCAGCCCCAGCATTTT
TRBJ2-7,.,TRBV25-1,.,CASSGVGAFSSEQYF,TGTGCCAGCAGTGGGGTGGGGGCCTTCTCCTCCGAGCAGTACTTC
TRBJ2-1,TRBD2,TRBV5-1,few,CASRQGEGSGSNEQFF,TGCGCCAGTCGCCAAGGAGAAGGTAGCGGGAGCAATGAGCAGTTCTTC
TRBJ1-2,.,TRBV30,.,CAWSGSVRWYGYTF,TGTGCCTGGAGTGGGTCCGTACGGTGGTATGGCTACACCTTC
TRBJ2-1,.,TRBV5-1,.,CASREMEEQFF,TGCGCCAGCAGAGAAATGGAGGAGCAGTTCTTC
TRBJ1-1,.,TRBV30,few,CASGWGRTGEAFF,TGTGCCTCGGGATGGGGAAGGACTGGGGAAGCTTTCTTT
TRBJ2-1,TRBD1,TRBV30,.,CAWSLDRNNEQFF,TGTGCCTGGAGTCTGGACAGGAACAATGAGCAGTTCTTC
TRBJ2-1,TRBD2,TRBV4-1,.,CASSQEEGAGEWGNEQFF,TGCGCCAGCAGCCAAGAAGAAGGAGCGGGAGAATGGGGCAATGAGCAGTTCTTC
TRBJ2-7,.,TRBV6-1,.,CATRRRAYEQYF,TGTGCCACCCGAAGGAGGGCCTACGAGCAGTACTTC
TRBJ2-7,TRBD2,TRBV5-1,.,CASSYGTSTEEQYF,TGCGCCAGCAGCTACGGGACTAGCACGGAAGAGCAGTACTTC
TRBJ1-5,TRBD1,TRBV6-1,few,CASSAGQEGQPQHF,TGTGCCAGCAGTGCCGGACAGGAGGGTCAGCCCCAGCATTTT
TRBJ1-2,TRBD1,TRBV4-1,.,CASTQDKGQGIYGYTF,TGCGCCAGCACCCAAGATAAGGGACAGGGTATCTATGGCTACACCTTC
TRBJ1-1,TRBD1,TRBV9,few,CASSVTGTVPTEAFF,TGTGCCAGCAGTGTAACCGGGACAGTTCCCACTGAAGCTTTCTTT
TRBJ2-7,TRBD2,TRBV7-9,.,CASSTPTSGGPYEQYF,TGTGCCAGCAGCACGCCCACTAGCGGGGGGCCCTACGAGCAGTACTTC
TRBJ1-5,.,TRBV28,.,CASRPAGINQPQHF,TGTGCCAGCAGACCCGCGGGGATCAATCAGCCCCAGCATTTT
TRBJ2-7,TRBD2,TRBV28,.,CASSLYASGSSYEQYF,TGTGCCAGCAGTTTATACGCTAGCGGGAGCTCCTACGAGCAGTACTTC
TRBJ2-7,.,TRBV29-1,.,CSARVAGYEQYF,TGCAGCGCCAGGGTGGCGGGCTACGAGCAGTACTTC
TRBJ1-2,.,TRBV5-1,.,CASSFPESYGYTF,TGCGCCAGCAGCTTTCCAGAGTCTTATGGCTACACCTTC
TRBJ2-5,.,TRBV30,.,CAGKGGGKETQYF,TGTGCTGGGAAGGGTGGCGGGAAAGAGACCCAGTACTTC
TRBJ2-7,.,TRBV10-2,once,CASSEAHEQYF,TGCGCCAGCAGTGAGGCCCACGAGCAGTACTTC
TRBJ1-5,TRBD1,TRBV25-1,.,CARRTGGNQPQHF,TGTGCCAGACGGACAGGTGGCAATCAGCCCCAGCATTTT
TRBJ2-7,TRBD1,TRBV2,few,CASSEVTGSHEQYF,TGTGCCAGCAGTGAAGTGACAGGGTCCCACGAGCAGTACTTC
TRBJ2-7,TRBD1,TRBV5-6,few,CASSGQGAPYEQYF,TGTGCCAGCAGCGGACAGGGGGCCCCCTACGAGCAGTACTTC
TRBJ2-7,TRBD1,TRBV25-1,few,CASSGDRAYEQYF,TGTGCCAGCAGTGGGGACAGAGCCTACGAGCAGTACTTC
TRBJ2-7,.,TRBV30,.,CAWSRDPWGGDHEQYF,TGTGCCTGGAGTCGGGACCCATGGGGCGGGGACCACGAGCAGTACTTC
TRBJ2-3,TRBD2,TRBV30,.,CASRTSGYTDTQYF,TGTGCCTCGAGGACTAGCGGATACACAGATACGCAGTATTTT
TRBJ2-7,TRBD1,TRBV6-1,once,CASPPGTGGEQYF,TGTGCCAGCCCTCCCGGAACAGGGGGCGAGCAGTACTTC
TRBJ2-2,.,TRBV30,.,CAWSVLYGELFF,TGTGCCTGGAGTGTACTTTACGGGGAGCTGTTTTTT
TRBJ1-5,.,TRBV5-6,.,CASSSDGTLNQPQHF,TGTGCCAGCAGCTCGGACGGGACTCTGAATCAGCCCCAGCATTTT
TRBJ1-5,.,TRBV30,once,CAWSDPQHTNQPQHF,TGTGCCTGGAGTGACCCCCAGCACACCAATCAGCCCCAGCATTTT
TRBJ2-7,.,TRBV5-6,.,CASSPAGRGLSYEQYF,TGTGCCAGCAGCCCCGCTGGGCGGGGCCTATCTTACGAGCAGTACTTC
TRBJ1-1,.,TRBV5-6,few,CASSFQNTEAFF,TGTGCCAGCAGCTTTCAGAACACTGAAGCTTTCTTT
TRBJ2-7,.,TRBV25-1,few,CASRPWDSYEQYF,TGTGCCAGCCGCCCATGGGACTCCTACGAGCAGTACTTC